This T cell receptor beta chain comes out of a study of a mutant IDH1 vaccine in newly diagnosed glioma (dated by TCRdb to the early 2020s). Context from the whole study: Vaccination began 4-6 weeks after radiotherapy alone, or alongside temozolomide cycles in the chemotherapy-containing groups. Of the roughly 31 treated patients, about 62% were male and 37.5% were female, and the mean age was around 40 years. Prior to enrollment, patients had been given standard therapy consisting of radiotherapy alone, temozolomide alone, or radiochemotherapy with temozolomide, with the combination given to most patients. The week-35 safety follow-up was designated visit V12, and the week-47 end of study was designated visit V13. Peripheral blood was drawn at six visits: V03 (baseline), V05, V07, V10, V12 and V13. Longitudinal TCRB deep sequencing was done for roughly 23 treated patients, wherever samples were available for exploratory analyses. General conclusions and limits of the study: Immune responses induced by the vaccine were seen in 90% to 95% of patients across multiple MHC alleles. The authors stated that sample limitations prevented analyses of patient blood samples from being reproduced. No apparent relationship was observed between pseudoprogression and alterations in the top peripheral T cell clonotypes detected by TCRB sequencing. Selection of PBMC samples for TCRB deep sequencing was based on availability.

Of note for this clone: Which antigen it targets is not known. Base qualities are not recorded, but no much larger clone differs from it by a single base.

The germline V gene yields MGHRA for CDR1 and YSYEKL for CDR2. Its CDR3 holds 15 amino acids, cysteine through phenylalanine. Only the CDR3 region is kept as DNA, spanning 45 bases read in frame from base 1. The V end gives up 5 bases and the J end 0 bases, leaving 2 bases in the junction not matched to a gene. The meaning of the sample's time point label: week 47, end of study. A 20-mer mutant IDH1 peptide at 300 micrograms in Montanide made up each vaccine dose, which was injected subcutaneously together with topical imiquimod. Patients received eight vaccinations in weeks 1, 3, 5, 7, 11, 15, 19 and 23, corresponding to visits V03 through V10. Newly diagnosed WHO grade 3 or 4 IDH1-mutant astrocytomas showing loss of nuclear ATRX were present in the donors. The samples were drawn from NOA16, a multicentre, single-arm, open-label phase I trial in Germany that tested a mutant IDH1 peptide vaccine in humans for the first time. Genomic DNA for TCRB sequencing was extracted from EDTA blood using the DNeasy Blood and Tissue Kit.

Libraries were prepared through the immunoSEQ multiplex PCR assay. The hsTCRB Kit was used according to the manufacturer's protocol to amplify rearranged TCR beta chain sequences. Sequencing of TCRB libraries was carried out on an Illumina MiSeq. In the source study's methods: The kit vendor's proprietary platform handled demultiplexing, trimming and gene mapping. TCRdb provides this immuneACCESS table in a form limited to in-frame rearrangements. Some clones are lacking; in checked studies, under half of them reflect an unresolved V gene, and why the rest are absent is not known. V, J and clone size are taken as reported in that table, and D and trimming were inferred from the DNA itself. The sample table holds around 94,000 clones, of which roughly 90% were seen once. The ten largest clones add up to 0.77% of the sample.

This chain is built from TRBV4-1 and TRBJ2-2, and 8 bases in between align with TRBD2. The sample was PBMCs, taken from a glioma patient whose treatment included an IDH1 peptide vaccine. The sequence was obtained from a woman aged 45 to 65 with glioma. The CDR3 protein is CASSLGLANTGELFF. The sequenced DNA is TGCGCCAGCAGCTTGGGACTAGCGAACACCGGGGAGCTGTTTTTT.